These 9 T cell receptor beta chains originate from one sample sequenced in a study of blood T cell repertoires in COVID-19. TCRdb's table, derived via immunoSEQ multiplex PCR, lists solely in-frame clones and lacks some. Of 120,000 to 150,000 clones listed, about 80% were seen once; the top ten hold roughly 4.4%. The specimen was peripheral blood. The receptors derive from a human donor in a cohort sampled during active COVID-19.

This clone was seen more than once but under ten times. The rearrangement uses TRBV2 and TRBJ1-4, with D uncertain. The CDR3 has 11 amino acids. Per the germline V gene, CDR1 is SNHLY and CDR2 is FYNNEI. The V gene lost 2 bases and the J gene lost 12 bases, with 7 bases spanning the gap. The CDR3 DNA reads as TGTGCCAGCAGTGAACTAGATGAACTGTTTTTT. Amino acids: CASSELDELFF.

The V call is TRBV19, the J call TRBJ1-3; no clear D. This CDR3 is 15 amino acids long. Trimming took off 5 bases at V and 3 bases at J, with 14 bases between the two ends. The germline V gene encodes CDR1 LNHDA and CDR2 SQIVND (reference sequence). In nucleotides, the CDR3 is TGTGCCAGTAGTCATCCTCTTACGGTTGGAAACACCATATATTTT. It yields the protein CASSHPLTVGNTIYF.

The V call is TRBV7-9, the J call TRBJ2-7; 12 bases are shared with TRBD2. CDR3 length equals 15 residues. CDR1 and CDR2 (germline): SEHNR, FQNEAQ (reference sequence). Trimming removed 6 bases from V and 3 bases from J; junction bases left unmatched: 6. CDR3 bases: TGTGCCAGCAGAAGACTAGCGGGGGCGGACTACGAGCAGTACTTC. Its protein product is CASRRLAGADYEQYF.

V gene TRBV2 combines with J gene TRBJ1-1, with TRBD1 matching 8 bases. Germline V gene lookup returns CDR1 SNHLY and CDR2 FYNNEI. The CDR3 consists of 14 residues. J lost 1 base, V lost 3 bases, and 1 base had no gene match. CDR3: CASSEQGANTEAFF. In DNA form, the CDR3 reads TGTGCCAGCAGTGAGCAGGGGGCGAACACTGAAGCTTTCTTT.

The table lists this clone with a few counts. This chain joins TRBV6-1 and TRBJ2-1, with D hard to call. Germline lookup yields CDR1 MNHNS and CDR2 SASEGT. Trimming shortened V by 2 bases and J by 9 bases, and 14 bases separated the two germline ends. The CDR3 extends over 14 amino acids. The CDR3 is CASSETLGPLEQFF. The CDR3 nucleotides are TGTGCCAGCAGTGAAACTCTAGGCCCGCTTGAGCAGTTCTTC.

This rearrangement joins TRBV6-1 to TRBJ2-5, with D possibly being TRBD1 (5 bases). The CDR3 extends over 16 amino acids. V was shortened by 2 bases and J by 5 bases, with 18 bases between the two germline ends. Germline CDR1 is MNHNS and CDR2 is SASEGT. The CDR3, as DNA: TGTGCCAGCAGTGAAAATCCGACACTTAAGGGGGAGACCCAGTACTTC. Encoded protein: CASSENPTLKGETQYF.

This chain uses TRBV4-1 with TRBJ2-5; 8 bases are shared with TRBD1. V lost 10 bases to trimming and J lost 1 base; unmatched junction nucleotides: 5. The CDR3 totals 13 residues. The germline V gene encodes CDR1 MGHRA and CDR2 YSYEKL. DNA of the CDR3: TGCGCCACGAGCAGGGGGCCCCAAGAGACCCAGTACTTC. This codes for CATSRGPQETQYF.

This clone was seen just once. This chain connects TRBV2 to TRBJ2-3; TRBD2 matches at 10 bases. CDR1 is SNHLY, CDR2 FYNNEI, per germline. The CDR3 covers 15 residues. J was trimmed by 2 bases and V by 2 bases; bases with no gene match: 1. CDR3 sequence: CASSELAGVTDTQYF. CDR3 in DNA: TGTGCCAGCAGTGAACTAGCGGGGGTCACAGATACGCAGTATTTT.

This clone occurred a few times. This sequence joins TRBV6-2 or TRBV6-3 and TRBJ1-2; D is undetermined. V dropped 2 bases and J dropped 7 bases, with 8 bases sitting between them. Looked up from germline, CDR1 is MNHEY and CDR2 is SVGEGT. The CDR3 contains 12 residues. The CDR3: CASSYPSVGYTF. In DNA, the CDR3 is TGTGCCAGCAGTTACCCTTCGGTTGGCTACACCTTC.